This T cell receptor beta chain was profiled in a study of OX40 agonist ivuxolimab in advanced cancers. Across the whole study: Ivuxolimab was delivered to patients intravenously every 2 weeks at doses spanning 0.01 to 10 mg/kg. Study outcomes and limitations: At 0.1-3.0 mg/kg, partial responders had clonal expansion among the lowest observed. Expanded clones were, on average, more numerous among CD8+ T cells than CD4+.

About this clone itself: Antigen: not known.

Germline loops: CDR1 GTSNPN, CDR2 SVGIG (reference sequence). The CDR3 totals 15 residues. V lost 2 bases and J lost 5, with 16 bases in between. Generated by immunoSEQ multiplex PCR, the TCRdb table keeps only in-frame clones and is missing some. Found here are about 59,000 clones, 82% of them singletons; the top ten hold approximately 0.56%. The chain combines TRBV30 with TRBJ2-1; TRBD1 is a possible D gene (6 bases). Specimen: CD4+ or CD8+ T cells sorted from blood, collected in a trial of the OX40 agonist ivuxolimab. This receptor was taken from an adult with an advanced solid tumor such as melanoma, head and neck, liver or kidney cancer. The CDR3 coding sequence is TGTGCCTGGAGTCGAGGGCAGGGGCGACACAATGAGCAGTTCTTC. It specifies CAWSRGQGRHNEQFF. The entire variable domain, with the rest obtained from reference TRBV30 and TRBJ2-1, is as follows: SQTIHQWPATLVQPVGSPLSLECTVEGTSNPNLYWYRQAAGRGLQLLFYSVGIGQISSEVPQNLSASRPQDRQFILSSKKLLLSDSGFYLCAWSRGQGRHNEQFFGPGTRLTVL.